The 18 T cell receptor beta chains below come from one sample, sequenced in a study of CD8+ T cells in alopecia areata. The treatment: oral pan-JAK inhibitor, 5-10 mg twice daily. RNA extraction and reverse transcription yielded cDNA as sequencing template. Produced via immunoSEQ multiplex PCR; TCRdb's table is partial and in-frame only. Of 190,000 or so clones in the sample, roughly 62% were seen once. Sequenced material: CD8+ T cells sorted from blood, taken at week 24, from a patient treated with tofacitinib. The receptors were sampled from a human donor with alopecia areata.

This clone was observed a few times. This rearrangement joins TRBV14 to TRBJ1-2; D remains ambiguous. V was trimmed by 4 bases and J by 5 bases, leaving 5 bases between them. This CDR3 has 11 residues. Looked up from germline, CDR1 is SGHDN and CDR2 is FVKESK. CDR3: CASSPKYGYTF. The CDR3 coding sequence is TGTGCCAGCAGCCCGAAATATGGCTACACCTTC.

The chain joins TRBV5-6 to TRBJ2-6, with D perhaps assigned TRBD1 or TRBD2 (6 bases each). CDR1 is SGHDT, CDR2 YYEEEE, per germline. The germline V and J ends were trimmed by 4 bases and 2 bases, with 10 bases remaining between them. The CDR3 sequence is 15 residues long. CDR3 amino acids: CASSAGTTGANVLTF. The CDR3 DNA reads TGTGCCAGCAGCGCGGGGACAACTGGGGCCAACGTCCTGACTTTC.

This clone was recorded many times. V usage is TRBV7-8 and J usage is TRBJ1-2; 7 bases align to TRBD1. Per the germline V gene, CDR1 is SGHVS and CDR2 is FQNEAQ. The CDR3 is 12 amino acids. V lost 7 bases and J lost 4; bases outside the gene matches: 3. The CDR3 sequence is CASNTGVYGYTF. The CDR3 DNA reads TGTGCCAGCAACACAGGGGTCTATGGCTACACCTTC.

The CDR3: CAWSVGNRARYGYTF. The CDR3 DNA is TGTGCCTGGAGTGTAGGAAACAGGGCGCGCTATGGCTACACCTTC. V gene TRBV30 combines with J gene TRBJ1-2, with D maybe TRBD1 (6 bases). CDR1 and CDR2 from the germline V gene are GTSNPN and SVGIG (reference sequence). Trimming cost V 0 bases and J 4 bases, with 15 bases left between them. The CDR3 has 15 amino acids.

This chain uses TRBV6-1 with TRBJ2-7, with TRBD2 identical over 7 bases. Germline CDR1 is MNHNS and CDR2 is SASEGT. The CDR3 runs 15 residues. With V trimmed by 2 bases and J by 1 base, 5 bases remained unmatched. This CDR3 is CASSEWEGTSYEQYF. CDR3 nucleotide sequence: TGTGCCAGCAGTGAATGGGAGGGGACTTCCTACGAGCAGTACTTC.

This clone was seen a few times. The chain couples TRBV6-6 to TRBJ2-7, with TRBD1 identical over 9 bases. CDR1 and CDR2 (germline): MNHNY, SVGAGI (reference sequence). This CDR3 is built from 16 residues. V lost 6 bases and J lost 2; bases outside the gene matches: 11. CDR3 sequence reads: CASSTRGTGWTYEQYF. CDR3 DNA sequence: TGTGCCAGCAGCACCCGTGGGACAGGGTGGACCTACGAGCAGTACTTC.

The chain carries TRBV7-9 and TRBJ2-3; a weak D match, TRBD1 (6 bases). The V end was cut by 6 bases, the J end by 0 bases, with 13 bases between. This CDR3 is 15 amino acids long. Germline CDR1 reads SEHNR; CDR2 reads FQNEAQ (reference sequence). This chain's CDR3 is CASSSGVGSTDTQYF. CDR3 coding DNA: TGTGCCAGCAGTTCAGGGGTAGGGAGCACAGATACGCAGTATTTT. Full variable domain (outside the CDR3, taken from reference TRBV7-9 and TRBJ2-3): DTGVSQNPRHKITKRGQNVTFRCDPISEHNRLYWYRQTLGQGPEFLTYFQNEAQLEKSRLLSDRFSAERPKGSFSTLEIQRTEQGDSAMYLCASSSGVGSTDTQYFGPGTRLTVL.

This chain connects TRBV30 to TRBJ1-2, with 9 bases lining up with TRBD1. The CDR3 is made up of 11 amino acids. With 8 bases clipped from V and 8 bases from J, the junction kept 6 bases outside the gene matches. Germline V gene lookup returns CDR1 GTSNPN and CDR2 SVGIG (reference sequence). This CDR3 reads CARQGEGGYTF. In DNA, the CDR3 is TGTGCCAGACAGGGGGAAGGGGGCTACACCTTC.

V usage is TRBV28 and J usage is TRBJ1-5; weak D call: TRBD1 (6 bases). Per the germline V gene, CDR1 is MDHEN and CDR2 is SYDVKM. Trimming stripped 7 bases from V and 4 bases from J, with 14 bases between. This CDR3 has 14 amino acids. The CDR3 nucleotides are TGTGCCAGCACGGCGATTCAGGGGAATCAGCCCCAGCATTTT. Its protein is CASTAIQGNQPQHF.

The chain joins TRBV18 to TRBJ2-6; D is undetermined. From germline, CDR1 is KGHSH and CDR2 LQKENI. The CDR3 totals 18 residues. With 1 base removed from V and 1 base from J, the gap between germline ends came to 14 bases. DNA of the CDR3: TGTGCCAGCTCACCACAGGACCCCCATACATCTGGGGCCAACGTCCTGACTTTC. Translating gives CASSPQDPHTSGANVLTF.

This clone was detected only a few times. The chain is built from TRBV7-9 and TRBJ1-1, with TRBD1 matching over 7 bases. V dropped 4 bases and J dropped 1; count of bases not matched to a gene: 9. Per germline, CDR1 SEHNR and CDR2 FQNEAQ (reference sequence). This CDR3 is 16 amino acids long. The CDR3, as DNA: TGTGCCAGCAGCTCAAGACCGGGACAGAGGAACACTGAAGCTTTCTTT. Its protein is CASSSRPGQRNTEAFF.

This clone was seen a few times. The chain carries TRBV11-2 and TRBJ1-1; D may be TRBD1 (5 bases). The CDR3 extends over 14 amino acids. The ends were cut back, 3 bases at V and 0 bases at J, with 8 bases in the middle. Germline V gives CDR1 SGHAT, CDR2 FQNNGV. The CDR3 region has the DNA TGTGCCAGCAGCTTCGGGGGAGTGAACACTGAAGCTTTCTTT. Translation: CASSFGGVNTEAFF.

This chain joins TRBV27 and TRBJ1-1; 9 positions agree with TRBD1. Looked up from germline, CDR1 is MNHEY and CDR2 is SMNVEV (reference sequence). CDR3 length: 15 amino acids. With V trimmed by 3 bases and J by 5 bases, 7 bases remained unmatched. CDR3 region: CASSLTGTGRTEAFF. In DNA, the CDR3 is TGTGCCAGCAGTTTGACGGGGACAGGGCGGACTGAAGCTTTCTTT.

The chain links TRBV7-9 to TRBJ1-2; D remains unclear. V gave up 0 bases and J gave up 8 bases, with 7 bases separating them. Germline lookup yields CDR1 SEHNR and CDR2 FQNEAQ (reference sequence). CDR3 length: 12 amino acids. The DNA of the CDR3 is TGTGCCAGCAGCTTAGCTGGGTTCGGCTACACCTTC. It codes for CASSLAGFGYTF.

Only a few counts were recorded for this clone. This chain uses TRBV29-1 with TRBJ1-1; unclear D gene. Germline CDR1 reads SQVTM; CDR2 reads ANQGSEA. Trimming took off 6 bases at V and 5 bases at J, with 19 bases between the two ends. The CDR3 is 14 residues long. CDR3 nucleotide sequence: TGCAGCGTCGCCATCGGACCATACGGGACTGAAGCTTTCTTT. This translates into CSVAIGPYGTEAFF.

This rearrangement joins TRBV27 to TRBJ1-1, with TRBD1 matching over 8 bases. In germline, CDR1 is MNHEY, CDR2 SMNVEV (reference sequence). The length of the CDR3 is 14 residues. V lost 8 bases to trimming and J lost 4 bases; unmatched junction nucleotides: 9. This CDR3 reads CASGEDRVATEAFF. The CDR3 nucleotides are TGTGCCAGCGGTGAGGACAGGGTGGCCACTGAAGCTTTCTTT.

This rearrangement joins TRBV29-1 to TRBJ2-7, with a possible D match to TRBD1 (5 bases). This CDR3 is 14 amino acids long. Germline CDR1 is SQVTM and CDR2 is ANQGSEA. The ends were cut back, 4 bases at V and 4 bases at J, with 17 bases in the middle. CDR3 loop: CSVGQGSSLYEQYF. CDR3 in DNA: TGCAGCGTTGGTCAGGGTTCGAGTCTTTACGAGCAGTACTTC.

This clone showed up just a few times. The rearrangement links TRBV29-1 to TRBJ2-2, with no clear D. The V end was cut by 5 bases, the J end by 4 bases, with 14 bases between. In germline, CDR1 is SQVTM, CDR2 ANQGSEA. This CDR3 region has 14 residues. CDR3 loop: CSVLLESGTGELFF. CDR3 nucleotides: TGCAGCGTTCTTTTGGAGTCCGGCACCGGGGAGCTGTTTTTT.